Listed below are T cell receptor beta chains from one sample, sequenced in a study of beta chain features in type 1 diabetes. Profiled with immunoSEQ multiplex PCR; TCRdb holds only in-frame clones, not every one. This table holds just over 600,000 clones, 15% to 18% found once. The sequencing sample was made of naive CD4+ T cells from blood. Receptors were obtained from a man between 18 and 35 years old in good health. Both conserved end residues are part of each CDR3. Fields, in order: J gene, V gene, CDR3 protein.

>TRBJ2-7|TRBV5-6
CASRGTGNIEQYF
>TRBJ2-1|TRBV7-6
CASSFFRTNYNEQFF
>TRBJ2-5|TRBV7-2
CASSHYGTDGQETQYF
>TRBJ2-3|TRBV7-9
CATERSSSTDTQYF
>TRBJ2-7|TRBV4-1
CASSQDDRRTSGRSEQYF
>TRBJ2-2|TRBV5-1
CASSLAPGQGVLYGELFF
>TRBJ2-2|TRBV5-4
CASSSQPGQVTGELFF
>TRBJ2-1|TRBV7-2
CASSLGAGTYNEQFF
>TRBJ2-7|TRBV13
CASSSVKGPYEQYF
>TRBJ2-7|TRBV19
CASSIDRIAGGSYEQYF
>TRBJ1-5|TRBV27
CASSPGNSNQPQHF
>TRBJ2-1|TRBV4-1
CASSQPFDEQFF
>TRBJ1-1|TRBV19
CASRTHRRENTEAFF
>TRBJ2-6|TRBV11-1
CATSSGANVLTF
>TRBJ2-7|TRBV5-1
CASSSNPRTEEQYF
>TRBJ1-2|TRBV28
CAATGGYGYTF
>TRBJ2-5|TRBV7-2
CASSPRLAGGRETQYF
>TRBJ2-2|TRBV15
CATSSYPANTGELFF
>TRBJ1-4|TRBV4-3
CASSQELRATNEKLFF
>TRBJ2-7|TRBV6-5
CASSRLAGSYEQYF
>TRBJ2-7|TRBV28
CASRPGQGAYEQYF
>TRBJ2-4|TRBV10-3
CAIRQGWEGNIQYF
>TRBJ2-1|TRBV21-1
CASSKRSTGTVEQFF
>TRBJ2-7|TRBV19
CASSSPGTGTSYEQYF
>TRBJ1-4|TRBV9
CASSFRHIDEKLFF
>TRBJ2-3|TRBV7-9
CASSLGRQGASGTDTQYF
>TRBJ1-2|TRBV27
CASSLARGLFGYTF
>TRBJ1-5|TRBV30
CAWSLQWDQPQHF
>TRBJ1-1|TRBV7-6
CASSQGASGKGNTEAFF
>TRBJ2-1|TRBV28
CASNQAGGYNEQFF
>TRBJ2-1|TRBV4-3
CASSQEGYGEQFF
>TRBJ2-7|TRBV6-6
CASSPLRDRTYEQYF
>TRBJ1-4|TRBV2
CASSAGRGGEKLFF
>TRBJ1-1|TRBV7-2
CASSFRRGQEMNTEAFF
>TRBJ1-1|TRBV27
CASSRWGTEAFF
>TRBJ2-6|TRBV19
CASSTAVLRANVLTF
>TRBJ2-5|TRBV7-3
CASSLTSGPQETQYF
>TRBJ2-1|TRBV7-2
CASSILRGLHNEQFF
>TRBJ2-7|TRBV7-9
CASSRISGASYEQYF
>TRBJ2-7|TRBV27
CASSSLRGRMYF
>TRBJ1-2|TRBV9
CASRPGPSYGYTF
>TRBJ1-3|TRBV28
CASSLRRGSGNTIYF
>TRBJ1-5|TRBV2
CASSELGDQPQHF
>TRBJ1-1|TRBV6-5
CASSYDGEKGFF
>TRBJ1-5|TRBV19
CASRRDAQPQHF
>TRBJ2-7|TRBV28
CASRSYFYEQYF
>TRBJ2-1|TRBV28
CASSPSGQGVIGEQFF
>TRBJ2-7|TRBV20-1
CSAPFSEVNF
>TRBJ2-7|TRBV6-6
CASSRDGSYEQYF
>TRBJ2-3|TRBV6-5
CASSYGGTGTDTQYF
>TRBJ1-2|TRBV11-2
CASFGLANYGYTF
>TRBJ2-1|TRBV6-5
CASSYSSGGKNEQFF